Following are 30 T cell receptor beta chains from one sample sequenced in a study of cytomegalovirus exposure and HLA in healthy donors. This PCR relied on a set of 60 Vbeta primers and 13 Jbeta primers. Method: immunoSEQ multiplex PCR; TCRdb's copy keeps in-frame clones and lacks some. The sample has around 110,000 clones, around three quarters seen once. The material sequenced was PBMCs. The receptors come from a young man in good health and CMV-seropositive.

The gene calls are TRBV5-1 and TRBJ2-7, with D hard to call. V was clipped by 1 base and J by 1 base, with 12 bases between them. CDR3 length equals 15 residues. In germline, CDR1 is SGHRS, CDR2 YFSETQ. Here the CDR3 DNA reads TGCGCCAGCAGCTTGAACACCATACAGTCCTACGAGCAGTACTTC. Amino acid sequence: CASSLNTIQSYEQYF. The full variable domain, completed using reference TRBV5-1 and TRBJ2-7, is KAGVTQTPRYLIKTRGQQVTLSCSPISGHRSVSWYQQTPGQGLQFLFEYFSETQRNKGNFPGRFSGRQFSNSRSEMNVSTLELGDSALYLCASSLNTIQSYEQYFGPGTRLTVT.

The chain employs TRBV7-2 and TRBJ1-6; the D is unclear. CDR1 is SGHTA and CDR2 is FQGNSA in the germline V gene. With 5 bases removed from V and 9 bases from J, the gap between germline ends came to 17 bases. The CDR3 consists of 15 residues. In DNA, the CDR3 is TGTGCCAGCAGCCCTTTCCCGGGAATGGGTTCACCCCTCCACTTT. Protein sequence: CASSPFPGMGSPLHF.

The chain has TRBV18 and TRBJ2-4; no clear D gene. CDR3 size: 16 residues. Looked up from germline, CDR1 is KGHSH and CDR2 is LQKENI. V lost 2 bases, J lost 4 bases, and 15 bases lay in between. The CDR3 DNA reads as TGTGCCAGCTCACCAATGTCTTGGCCGACTAAAAACATTCAGTACTTC. It specifies CASSPMSWPTKNIQYF.

The chain joins TRBV19 to TRBJ1-4, with D uncertain. In germline, CDR1 is LNHDA, CDR2 SQIVND (reference sequence). Trimming took off 7 bases at V and 2 bases at J, with 14 bases between the two ends. The CDR3 is 15 residues long. The CDR3 spells CASTKSGGTNEKLFF. The CDR3 DNA sequence: TGTGCCAGTACCAAATCAGGTGGGACTAATGAAAAACTGTTTTTT.

The genes are TRBV4-2 and TRBJ1-3, with D possibly being TRBD1 (5 bases). V was pared by 2 bases and J by 0 bases, with 8 bases between. CDR3 length: 15 amino acids. CDR1 LGHNA and CDR2 YNFKEQ come from the germline V gene. CDR3 in amino acids: CASSQTGPSGNTIYF. The CDR3 DNA is TGTGCCAGCAGCCAAACAGGTCCCTCTGGAAACACCATATATTTT.

V and J are TRBV30 and TRBJ1-5; maybe TRBD1 (6 bases). V lost 1 base and J lost 2, with 6 bases in between. This CDR3 spans 13 amino acids. The germline V gene has CDR1 GTSNPN and CDR2 SVGIG (reference sequence). As DNA, the CDR3 is TGTGCCTGGAGTGCAGGGGGCAATCAGCCCCAGCATTTT. It is translated as CAWSAGGNQPQHF.

This clone has just a few counts. The V gene is TRBV2, the J gene TRBJ1-5, with 7 nucleotides matching TRBD1. Germline V gene sequence: CDR1 SNHLY, CDR2 FYNNEI. The CDR3 contains 14 residues. After removal of 4 bases from V and 6 bases from J, the junction contained 6 bases not matched to a gene. The CDR3 DNA sequence: TGTGCCAGCAGTGGACAGGGCATGGGTCAGCCCCAGCATTTT. It codes for CASSGQGMGQPQHF.

The J gene is TRBJ1-1, the V gene TRBV28; no clear D. Germline V lookup: CDR1 MDHEN, CDR2 SYDVKM. The V and J ends lost 3 bases and 4 bases respectively, with 15 bases between them. The CDR3 is 15 residues long. In DNA form, the CDR3 reads TGTGCCAGCAGTTTCCCTTGGCGGGTGGGCACTGAAGCTTTCTTT. This encodes CASSFPWRVGTEAFF.

As for this clone: A junction end diverges from the germline sequence, so it may reflect a read error. The V call is TRBV4-2, the J call TRBJ2-5, with D possibly TRBD2 on 6 matching bases. The end of the DNA fits TRBJ2-7 better, so the J call may be wrong. Looked up from germline, CDR1 is LGHNA and CDR2 is YNFKEQ. CDR3 size: 16 residues. As DNA, the CDR3 is TGTGCCAGCAGCAAAGAGTGGCTAGCGAGCTCCTACGAGCAGTACTTC. Amino acids: CASSKEWLASSYEQYF.

V and J are TRBV9 and TRBJ1-2; unclear D gene. Germline lookup yields CDR1 SGDLS and CDR2 YYNGEE. V was trimmed by 3 bases and J by 8 bases, leaving 17 bases between them. The CDR3 spans 14 residues. The DNA for the CDR3 is TGTGCCAGCAGCGAGGACTACACCCTACGAGGCTACACCTTC. Protein product: CASSEDYTLRGYTF.

V is TRBV18 and J is TRBJ1-2; tentatively, D is TRBD1 (6 bases). Germline-derived CDR1 and CDR2 are KGHSH and LQKENI. The CDR3 spans 15 residues. Trimming cost V 2 bases and J 7 bases, with 17 bases left between them. As DNA, the CDR3 is TGTGCCAGCTCACCAATACGACGACAGGCCGGTGGCTACACCTTC. This gives the protein CASSPIRRQAGGYTF. The complete variable domain, with remaining parts taken from reference TRBV18 and TRBJ1-2, reads NAGVMQNPRHLVRRRGQEARLRCSPMKGHSHVYWYRQLPEEGLKFMVYLQKENIIDESGMPKERFSAEFPKEGPSILRIQQVVRGDSAAYFCASSPIRRQAGGYTFGSGTRLTVV.

DNA of the CDR3: TGTGCCAGCAGCCTCCAGCCTGGCGGCACTGAAGCTTTCTTT. Translation: CASSLQPGGTEAFF. This rearrangement joins TRBV13 to TRBJ1-1; the D is unclear. Germline CDR1 PRHDT, CDR2 FYEKMQ (reference sequence). Trimming took off 5 bases at V and 4 bases at J, with 14 bases between the two ends. The CDR3 totals 14 residues.

The gene calls are TRBV19 and TRBJ2-1, with TRBD1 matching 12 bases. Germline-derived CDR1 and CDR2 are LNHDA and SQIVND (reference sequence). The junction had 8 bases not matched to a gene; V was cut back by 8 bases and J by 0 bases. This CDR3 has 17 amino acids. The CDR3 protein is CASSGTGGPSSYNEQFF. The CDR3 DNA reads TGTGCCAGTTCCGGGACAGGGGGCCCAAGCTCCTACAATGAGCAGTTCTTC.

This clone was detected once. The V and J genes are TRBV4-3 and TRBJ2-5; TRBD2 matches 14 bases. Germline V gene sequence: CDR1 LGHNA, CDR2 YSLEER. J gave up 5 bases and V 4 bases, and 3 bases lay outside the gene matches. The CDR3 is 15 amino acids. The CDR3 region has the DNA TGCGCCAGCAGCCCGGGACTAGCGGGGGCTGAGACCCAGTACTTC. This sequence encodes CASSPGLAGAETQYF.

The chain couples TRBV2 to TRBJ1-4; 7 bases fit TRBD1. Trimming took 6 bases from V and 3 from J; bases not matched to a gene: 4. CDR1 and CDR2 (germline): SNHLY, FYNNEI. This CDR3 spans 14 amino acids. CDR3 bases: TGTGCCAGCAGACGAGGGGGCGCTAATGAAAAACTGTTTTTT. Translation: CASRRGGANEKLFF.

The chain has TRBV7-9 and TRBJ2-5, with D possibly matching TRBD2 (5 bases). The CDR3 is 13 residues long. Trimming stripped 4 bases from V and 1 base from J, with 7 bases between. Germline loops: CDR1 SEHNR, CDR2 FQNEAQ (reference sequence). CDR3 region: CASSWTAQETQYF. CDR3 bases: TGTGCCAGCAGCTGGACTGCCCAAGAGACCCAGTACTTC.

This chain links TRBV28 with TRBJ1-5, with D uncertain. The length of the CDR3 is 18 residues. Germline lookup yields CDR1 MDHEN and CDR2 SYDVKM. V lost 1 base to trimming and J lost 1 base, with 17 bases between them. The DNA for the CDR3 is TGTGCCAGCAGTTTATCTATTGTATGGAACAGAAGCAATCAGCCCCAGCATTTT. As protein: CASSLSIVWNRSNQPQHF.

Only a few counts were recorded for this clone. V usage is TRBV30 and J usage is TRBJ2-7, with TRBD1 identical over 8 bases. From germline, CDR1 is GTSNPN and CDR2 SVGIG (reference sequence). The V segment lost 1 base and the J segment 4 bases; nucleotides outside the gene matches: 0. The CDR3 totals 12 residues. CDR3 DNA: TGTGCCTGGAGTGGGACAGGGTACGAGCAGTACTTC. Translated, it gives CAWSGTGYEQYF.

The chain joins TRBV7-8 to TRBJ1-1; 8 positions match TRBD1. The germline gives CDR1 SGHVS, CDR2 FQNEAQ. The length of the CDR3 is 14 residues. The J segment lost 3 bases and the V segment lost 5 bases, leaving 5 bases of the junction unmatched. Here the CDR3 DNA reads TGTGCCAGCAGCCGTAGACAGGGGCACACTGAAGCTTTCTTT. Residues: CASSRRQGHTEAFF.

This chain's CDR3 is CASSKQGGISYEQYF. In DNA form, the CDR3 reads TGTGCCAGCAGCAAACAGGGGGGCATCTCCTACGAGCAGTACTTC. The rearrangement uses TRBV7-2 and TRBJ2-7, with 8 bases lining up with TRBD1. This CDR3 contains 15 residues. Germline V CDR1 and CDR2: SGHTA, FQGNSA. V shed 5 bases, J shed 0 bases, and the junction held 6 bases outside the gene matches.

The chain joins TRBV18 to TRBJ1-1; TRBD1 agrees at 9 bases. This CDR3 region has 13 residues. V lost 5 bases and J lost 6; bases outside the gene matches: 4. The V gene's germline CDR1 is KGHSH and CDR2 LQKENI. CDR3 protein: CASSVTGGPEAFF. The CDR3 nucleotides read TGTGCCAGCTCAGTCACAGGGGGCCCTGAAGCTTTCTTT.

Note on this clone: A junction end diverges from the germline sequence, so it may reflect a read error. The chain couples TRBV7-9 to TRBJ2-5, with D maybe TRBD1 (6 bases). Germline assignment: CDR1 SEHNR and CDR2 FQNEAQ (reference sequence). The CDR3 consists of 14 residues. CDR3 coding DNA: TGTTCCAGCCGACTGCAGGGGATCGGAGAGACCCAGTACTTC. Translation: CSSRLQGIGETQYF.

V gene TRBV9 combines with J gene TRBJ1-6; 10 bases fit TRBD1. J was trimmed by 6 bases and V by 3 bases; bases with no gene match: 6. There are 16 residues in the CDR3. Germline lookup yields CDR1 SGDLS and CDR2 YYNGEE. This chain's CDR3 is CASSDPTGGLNSPLHF. In nucleotides, the CDR3 is TGTGCCAGCAGCGACCCGACAGGGGGCCTTAATTCACCCCTCCACTTT.

V and J are TRBV6-6 and TRBJ2-7, with a weak D call TRBD2 (8 bases). Germline CDR1 reads MNHNY; CDR2 reads SVGAGI (reference sequence). There are 15 residues in the CDR3. Trimming removed 0 bases from V and 2 bases from J, with 11 bases in between. CDR3 amino acids: CASSYSSGTAYEQYF. As DNA, the CDR3 is TGTGCCAGCAGTTACTCTAGCGGGACAGCCTACGAGCAGTACTTC.

The chain carries TRBV7-9 and TRBJ2-7; 11 positions agree with TRBD1. The CDR3 length is 14 residues. Looked up from germline, CDR1 is SEHNR and CDR2 is FQNEAQ (reference sequence). The junction had 2 bases not matched to a gene; V was cut back by 3 bases and J by 4 bases. CDR3 DNA: TGTGCCAGCAGCTTCCGGGACAGGGGGTACGAGCAGTACTTC. It encodes CASSFRDRGYEQYF.

This clone turned up a few times. This chain joins TRBV7-8 and TRBJ1-2; TRBD1 aligns across 8 bases. The V and J ends lost 5 bases and 7 bases, in that order; junction bases with no gene match: 15. Per germline, CDR1 SGHVS and CDR2 FQNEAQ. The CDR3 loop spans 16 amino acids. The CDR3 bases are TGTGCCAGCAGCCCTAGGACAGGGAGAGCTCTCGGTGGCTACACCTTC. Encoded protein: CASSPRTGRALGGYTF.

The chain employs TRBV5-1 and TRBJ2-5; 8 bases are a match to TRBD1. The DNA end is a closer match to TRBJ2-7, so the J assignment may be wrong. There are 15 residues in the CDR3. Germline V lookup: CDR1 SGHRS, CDR2 YFSETQ. CDR3 sequence reads: CASSPGQEEAYEQYF. The CDR3 region has the DNA TGCGCCAGCAGCCCGGGACAGGAGGAGGCCTACGAGCAGTACTTC.

The chain employs TRBV28 and TRBJ2-2; D remains unclear. The V end lost 4 bases, the J end lost 1 base, and 10 bases lay between the germline ends. Germline loops: CDR1 MDHEN, CDR2 SYDVKM. This CDR3 has 15 residues. The CDR3 loop is CASSYPPRNTGELFF. CDR3 in DNA: TGTGCCAGCAGTTACCCACCGAGGAACACCGGGGAGCTGTTTTTT.

The chain combines TRBV15 with TRBJ1-2, with 7 bases fitting TRBD1. CDR3 length: 14 amino acids. Trimming removed 0 bases from V and 4 bases from J; junction bases left unmatched: 2. In germline, CDR1 is LNHNV, CDR2 YYDKDF (reference sequence). CDR3 nucleotide sequence: TGTGCCACCAGCAGAGAAGGGGGCGGCTATGGCTACACCTTC. Protein product: CATSREGGGYGYTF.

This clone was seen a single time. The chain is built from TRBV7-9 and TRBJ1-1; D not resolved. This CDR3 contains 13 residues. V lost 2 bases to trimming and J lost 7 bases, with 11 bases between them. The germline CDR1 and CDR2 sequences are SEHNR and FQNEAQ (reference sequence). This chain's CDR3 is CASSLLRSSEAFF. The CDR3 DNA reads as TGTGCCAGCAGCTTATTGAGGTCGAGTGAAGCTTTCTTT.